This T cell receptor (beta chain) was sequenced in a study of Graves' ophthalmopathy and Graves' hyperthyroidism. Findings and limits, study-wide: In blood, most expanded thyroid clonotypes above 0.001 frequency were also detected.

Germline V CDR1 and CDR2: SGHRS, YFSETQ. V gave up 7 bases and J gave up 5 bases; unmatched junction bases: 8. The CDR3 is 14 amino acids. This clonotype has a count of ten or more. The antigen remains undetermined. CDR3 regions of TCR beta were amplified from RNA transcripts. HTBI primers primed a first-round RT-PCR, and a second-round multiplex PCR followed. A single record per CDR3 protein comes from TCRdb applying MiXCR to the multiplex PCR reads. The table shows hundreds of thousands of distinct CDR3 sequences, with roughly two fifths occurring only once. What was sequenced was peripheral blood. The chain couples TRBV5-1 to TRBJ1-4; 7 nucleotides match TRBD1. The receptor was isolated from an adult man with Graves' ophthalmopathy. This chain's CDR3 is CASGPGTDNEKLFF. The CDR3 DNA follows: TGCGCCAGCGGGCCCGGGACAGACAATGAAAAACTGTTTTTT.